This T cell receptor (beta chain) is drawn from a study of CXCR3-negative and CXCR3-positive naive CD8 T cells. Study-level background: About 140 million TRB reads were obtained overall (about 1.5 +/- 0.3 million per library). Study results and limitations: More hydrophobic TRB CDR3s were found in CXCR3-positive naive cells than in CXCR3-negative naive cells. Naive CXCR3-positive and CXCR3-negative cells shared TRBV-TRBJ usage; memory cells diverged.

The CDR3 sequence is 15 residues long. Researchers prepared the TRB cDNA libraries using 5' RACE with UMI labels. TCRdb reanalyzed the 5' RACE reads, giving one entry per CDR3 protein sequence and no DNA. The sample holds 150,000 or so distinct CDR3 sequences. Concerning this clonotype: Its antigen is currently unknown.

In triplicate, each CD8+ T cell subset was sorted at 300,000 to 350,000 cells per replicate. The TCR sequence derives from a human donor in good health. Some clones in this sample may be carry-over from other donors' samples. The source material was naive CXCR3+ CD8+ T cells from blood. Subset here: CD45RO-CCR7+CD27+CD95- naive CD8+ T cells expressing CXCR3 (TNR3+). The chain carries TRBV12-3 or TRBV12-4 and TRBJ2-7; TCRdb indicates TRBD1, and absent DNA this call remains unverified. CDR3 protein: CASSPRDRKGDEQYF.